This passage covers 30 T cell receptor beta chains from one sample sequenced in a study of shared clonotypes between healthy human individuals. The naive CD8 population came from CD45RO-negative cells selected for CCR7, without terminally differentiated effector memory CD45RA+ cells. Method: immunoSEQ multiplex PCR; TCRdb's copy keeps in-frame clones and lacks some. Among about 2.1 million clones, roughly 93% were seen once, and the ten largest hold about 1.6%. Material for sequencing was naive CD8+ T cells from PBMCs. These receptors all come from a man younger than 35 in good health. Some clones in this sample may be carry-over from other donors' samples.

The chain combines TRBV27 with TRBJ2-2; a weak D match, TRBD2 (5 bases). Deletions cut 6 bases from V and 6 bases from J, with 14 bases between. The germline V gene has CDR1 MNHEY and CDR2 SMNVEV (reference sequence). The CDR3 sequence is 14 residues long. Written as DNA, the CDR3 is TGTGCCAGCAGGACTGGGAGAGGGCCCGGGGAGCTGTTTTTT. Its protein is CASRTGRGPGELFF.

This sequence joins TRBV7-9 and TRBJ2-7; the D is unclear. The CDR3 is 15 amino acids. Trimming left V 0 bases short and J 3 bases short, with 12 bases between. Germline CDR1 reads SEHNR; CDR2 reads FQNEAQ (reference sequence). CDR3 DNA: TGTGCCAGCAGCTTAGCGAGCGCCCTCAACTACGAGCAGTACTTC. Translating gives CASSLASALNYEQYF.

This clone came up once. The V gene is TRBV5-6, the J gene TRBJ2-3, with D uncertain. Germline values: CDR1 SGHDT, CDR2 YYEEEE. The germline V and J ends were trimmed by 0 bases and 6 bases, with 8 bases remaining between them. The CDR3 runs 13 residues. The CDR3 reads CASSLGHGDTQYF. The CDR3 nucleotides are TGTGCCAGCAGCTTGGGACATGGGGATACGCAGTATTTT.

The rearrangement joins TRBV2 to TRBJ2-3; D possibly uses TRBD1 or TRBD2 (6 bases each). The CDR3 has 15 amino acids. V was pared by 7 bases and J by 3 bases, with 17 bases between. The germline gives CDR1 SNHLY, CDR2 FYNNEI. The CDR3: CASTRGWGATDTQYF. DNA of the CDR3: TGTGCCAGCACGCGGGGTTGGGGGGCAACAGATACGCAGTATTTT. The full variable domain, its missing parts supplied by reference TRBV2 and TRBJ2-3, is EPEVTQTPSHQVTQMGQEVILRCVPISNHLYFYWYRQILGQKVEFLVSFYNNEISEKSEIFDDQFSVERPDGSNFTLKIRSTKLEDSAMYFCASTRGWGATDTQYFGPGTRLTVL.

The chain recombines TRBV5-1 with TRBJ2-2; perhaps TRBD2 as D (5 bases). Trimming took 0 bases from V and 5 from J, leaving 8 bases between them. CDR3 length equals 14 residues. Germline V gene sequence: CDR1 SGHRS, CDR2 YFSETQ. The CDR3 nucleotides read TGCGCCAGCAGCTTGGTCCAGCGGACCGGGGAGCTGTTTTTT. This encodes CASSLVQRTGELFF. Variable domain in full (rest from reference TRBV5-1 and TRBJ2-2): KAGVTQTPRYLIKTRGQQVTLSCSPISGHRSVSWYQQTPGQGLQFLFEYFSETQRNKGNFPGRFSGRQFSNSRSEMNVSTLELGDSALYLCASSLVQRTGELFFGEGSRLTVL.

The genes are TRBV2 and TRBJ2-3; 7 bases line up with TRBD1. Germline lookup yields CDR1 SNHLY and CDR2 FYNNEI. CDR3 length: 14 residues. V gave up 5 bases and J gave up 6 bases; unmatched junction bases: 8. The CDR3 DNA reads TGTGCCAGCAGTCCGGGACAGATGATTGATACGCAGTATTTT. This translates into CASSPGQMIDTQYF.

This sequence joins TRBV5-6 and TRBJ2-7; TRBD2 agrees at 8 bases. The germline V gene encodes CDR1 SGHDT and CDR2 YYEEEE. The V and J ends lost 4 bases and 4 bases, in that order; junction bases with no gene match: 7. This CDR3 comprises 14 residues. CDR3 in amino acids: CASSNSGIVYEQYF. The DNA of the CDR3 is TGTGCCAGCAGCAATAGCGGGATAGTGTACGAGCAGTACTTC.

The CDR3 nucleotides are TGTGCCAGTTCTTCTTCCTGGGCGGGACAGATGAACACTGAAGCTTTCTTT. This translates into CASSSSWAGQMNTEAFF. This chain links TRBV19 with TRBJ1-1; TRBD1 agrees at 7 bases. The V segment lost 8 bases and the J segment 0 bases; nucleotides outside the gene matches: 15. The CDR3 extends over 17 amino acids. CDR1 is LNHDA, CDR2 SQIVND, per germline (reference sequence).

This rearrangement joins TRBV5-6 to TRBJ2-4; D is possibly TRBD1 (6 bases). The germline gives CDR1 SGHDT, CDR2 YYEEEE. The CDR3 contains 16 residues. The V end was cut by 4 bases, the J end by 3 bases, with 17 bases between. CDR3 bases: TGTGCCAGCAGCCCGCGTTCTGGACAGAACAAAAACATTCAGTACTTC. Its protein is CASSPRSGQNKNIQYF.

J is TRBJ2-7 and V is TRBV7-8, with 10 bases lining up with TRBD2. The length of the CDR3 is 17 residues. CDR1 is SGHVS, CDR2 FQNEAQ, per germline. The V and J ends lost 4 bases and 0 bases, in that order; junction bases with no gene match: 9. The CDR3 region has the DNA TGTGCCAGCAGCTCCGGGCTAGCGGGAGCCCCCTCCTACGAGCAGTACTTC. This codes for CASSSGLAGAPSYEQYF.

This sequence joins TRBV27 and TRBJ2-3; D is possibly TRBD2 (7 bases). In germline, CDR1 is MNHEY, CDR2 SMNVEV (reference sequence). This CDR3 is 15 amino acids long. Trimming pared 3 bases from V and 0 bases from J, leaving 10 bases between. CDR3 in amino acids: CASSFGGPSTDTQYF. For the CDR3, the DNA is TGTGCCAGCAGTTTCGGGGGGCCCAGCACAGATACGCAGTATTTT.

In this sample, this clone turned up a few times. V gene TRBV4-3 combines with J gene TRBJ1-1, with D possibly being TRBD1 (6 bases). The germline CDR1 and CDR2 sequences are LGHNA and YSLEER. Trimming shortened V by 3 bases and J by 0 bases, and 8 bases separated the two germline ends. The CDR3 is 14 amino acids. The DNA of the CDR3 is TGCGCCAGCAGCCACAACAGGGTGAACACTGAAGCTTTCTTT. It translates to CASSHNRVNTEAFF.

This rearrangement joins TRBV21-1 to TRBJ1-1. TRBV21-1 is a listed pseudogene. The CDR3 contains 15 residues. In DNA, the CDR3 is TGTGCCAGCAACGACCCCCTACTAAGAAATAAGAAAGCTTTCTTT. This codes for CASNDPLLRNKKAFF.

The chain employs TRBV11-2 and TRBJ2-7; 8 bases align to TRBD1. The CDR3 is made up of 13 amino acids. From germline, CDR1 is SGHAT and CDR2 FQNNGV. V dropped 5 bases and J dropped 5; count of bases not matched to a gene: 5. The CDR3 DNA reads TGTGCCAGCAGCAGGACAGGGCGGGACGAGCAGTACTTC. This codes for CASSRTGRDEQYF.

The gene calls are TRBV30 and TRBJ2-4; D ambiguous. V lost 0 bases to trimming and J lost 0 bases, with 9 bases between them. The CDR3 contains 15 residues. Germline CDR1 is GTSNPN and CDR2 is SVGIG (reference sequence). Here the CDR3 reads CAWSVGNLAKNIQYF. CDR3 DNA: TGTGCCTGGAGTGTAGGCAACTTAGCCAAAAACATTCAGTACTTC.

The J gene is TRBJ2-2, the V gene TRBV9; 7 positions match TRBD1. The CDR3 covers 14 residues. Germline assignment: CDR1 SGDLS and CDR2 YYNGEE. V shed 3 bases, J shed 4 bases, and the junction held 3 bases outside the gene matches. CDR3 sequence (DNA): TGTGCCAGCAGCGGAACAGGGGTCACCGGGGAGCTGTTTTTT. Translated, it gives CASSGTGVTGELFF. Using reference TRBV9 and TRBJ2-2 for the parts outside the CDR3, the full variable domain is DSGVTQTPKHLITATGQRVTLRCSPRSGDLSVYWYQQSLDQGLQFLIQYYNGEERAKGNILERFSAQQFPDLHSELNLSSLELGDSALYFCASSGTGVTGELFFGEGSRLTVL.

The chain combines TRBV28 with TRBJ2-7, with 10 bases aligning to TRBD2. V was pared by 7 bases and J by 1 base, with 16 bases of the junction left unmatched. The CDR3 loop spans 18 amino acids. Germline CDR1 MDHEN, CDR2 SYDVKM. DNA of the CDR3: TGTGCCAGCACCCTAAGGGAGGCTAGCGGGAGTGTATCCTACGAGCAGTACTTC. It codes for CASTLREASGSVSYEQYF.

This chain links TRBV7-9 with TRBJ2-3; D gene uncertain. Germline V lookup: CDR1 SEHNR, CDR2 FQNEAQ (reference sequence). The CDR3 consists of 15 residues. V lost 7 bases, J lost 4 bases, and 18 bases lay in between. DNA of the CDR3: TGTGCCAGCACCCCATACAGTGGGATTGCAGATACGCAGTATTTT. It codes for CASTPYSGIADTQYF.

This clone was picked up one time. The V gene is TRBV11-3, the J gene TRBJ2-3, with 15 bases lining up with TRBD2. The CDR3 covers 19 residues. CDR1 and CDR2 (germline): SGHNT, YENEEA. The V and J ends lost 5 bases and 2 bases, in that order; junction bases with no gene match: 11. CDR3 protein: CASSTKTGTSGRSTDTQYF. The CDR3 DNA reads TGTGCCAGCAGCACGAAAACCGGGACTAGCGGGAGGTCCACAGATACGCAGTATTTT.

The chain employs TRBV7-8 and TRBJ1-2, with 11 bases matching TRBD1. This CDR3 region has 19 residues. CDR1 and CDR2 from the germline V gene are SGHVS and FQNEAQ. With 5 bases clipped from V and 1 base from J, the junction kept 15 bases outside the gene matches. The CDR3 DNA follows: TGTGCCAGCAGCCAAAGGACAGGGGGCGCCCCCCTCTATAACTATGGCTACACCTTC. Translated, it gives CASSQRTGGAPLYNYGYTF.

Notes on this clone: A much larger clone is a single base away; this may be a read error. The sample carries other DNA sequences with the same CDR3. The chain has TRBV9 and TRBJ1-1; D ambiguous. V lost 1 base to trimming and J lost 1 base, with 5 bases between them. The CDR3 length is 13 residues. Germline CDR1 is SGDLS and CDR2 is YYNGEE. The CDR3 is CASSVRQNTEAFF. CDR3 nucleotides: TGTGCCAGCAGCGTAAGACAGAACACTGAAGCTTTCTTT.

As to this clone: Other DNA sequences within the sample encode an identical CDR3. The DNA of the CDR3 is TGTGCCAGCAGCGCAGGGGAGACCCAGTACTTC. Translated: CASSAGETQYF. The chain couples TRBV9 to TRBJ2-5; possible D gene TRBD1, 5 bases. Germline V CDR1 and CDR2: SGDLS, YYNGEE. V was cut by 3 bases and J by 5 bases, with 5 bases left in between. The CDR3 is 11 amino acids. The full variable domain, its missing parts supplied by reference TRBV9 and TRBJ2-5, is DSGVTQTPKHLITATGQRVTLRCSPRSGDLSVYWYQQSLDQGLQFLIQYYNGEERAKGNILERFSAQQFPDLHSELNLSSLELGDSALYFCASSAGETQYFGPGTRLLVL.

The V call is TRBV9, the J call TRBJ2-1; TRBD2 aligns across 8 bases. Germline V gene data show CDR1 as SGDLS and CDR2 as YYNGEE. The CDR3 runs to 17 residues. The junction had 16 bases not matched to a gene; V was cut back by 1 base and J by 10 bases. CDR3 nucleotide sequence: TGTGCCAGCAGCGTATTATCCGGGAGGGCCGTTCGTAGGGAGCAGTTCTTC. Its translation is CASSVLSGRAVRREQFF. The full variable domain, its missing parts supplied by reference TRBV9 and TRBJ2-1, is DSGVTQTPKHLITATGQRVTLRCSPRSGDLSVYWYQQSLDQGLQFLIQYYNGEERAKGNILERFSAQQFPDLHSELNLSSLELGDSALYFCASSVLSGRAVRREQFFGPGTRLTVL.

The rearrangement uses TRBV21-1 and TRBJ2-7; the DNA was not compared with TRBD1, the D call given in the table. TRBV21-1 is reported as a pseudogene. The CDR3 is made up of 12 amino acids. In DNA, the CDR3 is TGTGCCAGCAGACACAGGGGCTACGAGCAGTACTTC. Amino acids: CASRHRGYEQYF.

This chain connects TRBV7-3 to TRBJ2-7; the D gene could be TRBD1 or TRBD2 (7 bases each). V was trimmed by 1 base and J by 4 bases, leaving 20 bases between them. The germline gives CDR1 SGHTA, CDR2 FQGTGA. The CDR3 is made up of 17 amino acids. CDR3 DNA: TGTGCCAGCAGCTTAAGGGGAGGGGGCGATCCTTTGTACGAGCAGTACTTC. Its protein product is CASSLRGGGDPLYEQYF.

V gene TRBV4-2 combines with J gene TRBJ1-4; D gene uncertain. There are 15 residues in the CDR3. Germline loops: CDR1 LGHNA, CDR2 YNFKEQ. The V end lost 4 bases, the J end lost 8 bases, and 17 bases lay between the germline ends. CDR3 region: CASSPKPGWQEKLFF. The CDR3, as DNA: TGTGCCAGCAGCCCGAAGCCGGGGTGGCAAGAAAAACTGTTTTTT.

V is TRBV11-2 and J is TRBJ2-5; D gene uncertain. Trimming shortened V by 0 bases and J by 5 bases, and 13 bases separated the two germline ends. The length of the CDR3 is 15 residues. Germline V gene sequence: CDR1 SGHAT, CDR2 FQNNGV. The CDR3 nucleotides are TGTGCCAGCAGCTTAGAGTACCGATTTGGGGAGACCCAGTACTTC. It codes for CASSLEYRFGETQYF.

The rearrangement joins TRBV29-1 to TRBJ2-1, with D tentatively TRBD1 (6 bases). Germline CDR1 reads SQVTM; CDR2 reads ANQGSEA. The CDR3 runs 14 residues. The V gene lost 3 bases and the J gene lost 2 bases, with 11 bases spanning the gap. The CDR3, as DNA: TGCAGCGTTGACTGGCAGGGGCCCTACAATGAGCAGTTCTTC. Translating gives CSVDWQGPYNEQFF.

The J gene is TRBJ2-7, the V gene TRBV27; D perhaps matches TRBD2 (6 bases). Germline values: CDR1 MNHEY, CDR2 SMNVEV (reference sequence). Trimming removed 6 bases from V and 1 base from J, with 16 bases in between. This CDR3 has 15 residues. The CDR3 loop reads CASRILRGLSYEQYF. CDR3 nucleotide sequence: TGTGCCAGCAGAATCCTAAGGGGACTTTCCTACGAGCAGTACTTC.

The gene calls are TRBV27 and TRBJ1-5; D not certain. The germline gives CDR1 MNHEY, CDR2 SMNVEV (reference sequence). V was trimmed by 6 bases and J by 9 bases, leaving 15 bases between them. The CDR3 consists of 13 residues. The CDR3: CASSKDNGRPQHF. In DNA, the CDR3 is TGTGCCAGCAGCAAGGATAACGGGAGGCCCCAGCATTTT.